This T cell receptor beta chain is from a study of T cell repertoires in cytomegalovirus infection. The overall study: Public TCR beta signatures indicated both CMV infection and matching HLA type.

TCRdb re-called the reads with MiXCR, one entry per CDR3 protein. Among some 230,000 distinct CDR3 sequences listed, under 25% were seen once. Germline V gives CDR1 LGHNA, CDR2 YNFKEQ. The J segment lost 5 bases and the V segment lost 1 base, leaving 7 bases of the junction unmatched. The CDR3 has 15 amino acids. Study results and caveats: Cumulative public TCR beta family frequency identified CMV carriers with the relevant HLA. Clonotypes of TCR beta that were HLA-C-restricted and CMV-specific dominated the ex vivo response.

This clonotype was detected only a few times. What it binds is unknown. The sequenced material came from CD8+ T cells from PBMCs. The chain is built from TRBV4-2 and TRBJ2-7; 8 bases fit TRBD1. The TCR originated in a human donor in good health (CMV status not recorded). Some clones in this sample may be carry-over from other donors' samples. The CDR3 bases are TGTGCCAGCAGCCAAGCTATCCCAGGGGGCAACGAGCAGTACTTC. This encodes CASSQAIPGGNEQYF.